This TCR beta chain is drawn from a study of CD8+ T cells in alopecia areata. Whole-study results and caveats: One nonresponder makes the tie between baseline CD8+ expansion and response uncertain. Unlike in mice, where it was clearer, TCR sharing across patients was less clear, possibly HLA-related.

Specified treatment: oral pan-JAK inhibitor, 5-10 mg twice daily. After isolation, RNA underwent reverse transcription to generate cDNA as the sequencing template. Method: immunoSEQ multiplex PCR; TCRdb's copy keeps in-frame clones and lacks some. The data show 120,000 or so clones, with approximately 60% seen just once and roughly 5% held by the top ten. Losses at the gene ends were 3 bases for V and 1 base for J; bases not matched to a gene: 9. Looked up from germline, CDR1 is SGHNT and CDR2 is YYREEE (reference sequence). This CDR3 has 17 residues. Regarding this clone: Its antigen is not known.

Sequences were derived from CD4+ T cells sorted from blood, sampled at week 4, from a patient treated with tofacitinib. J is TRBJ2-3 and V is TRBV5-4; 9 nucleotides match TRBD2. The source is a human donor with alopecia areata. The CDR3 here is CASSSRVRGGGTDTQYF. CDR3 nucleotides: TGTGCCAGCAGCTCACGGGTGCGGGGGGGTGGCACAGATACGCAGTATTTT.